This T cell receptor beta chain was identified in a study of T-cell memory formation after mild COVID-19. Study-level points and caveats: Pre-infection memory already had some responding clones, implying cross-reactive memory joined. Second-wave clones reaching peak frequency on day 37 lacked confirmed SARS-CoV-2 specificity.

From 5'RACE with constant-segment primers came TCR alpha and TCR beta cDNA libraries that carried sample barcodes and UMIs. MiXCR, run by TCRdb on the 5' RACE reads, gives a single entry per CDR3 protein. This table has approximately 410,000 distinct CDR3 sequences, under 25% appearing once. This clonotype was detected a few times. The target antigen is unknown. Per the germline V gene, CDR1 is SGHTA and CDR2 is FQGNSA. This CDR3 comprises 13 residues. Trimming removed 2 bases at V and 14 bases at J, with 15 bases between. V is TRBV7-2 and J is TRBJ1-4; D call uncertain. The TCR comes from an adult woman who had mild COVID-19 (a few samples of this study predate the infection). Cell type and time point are not known. The sample was PBMCs or a T cell subset sorted from them (not recorded which). CDR3: CASSLSLPSPLFF. The CDR3 DNA sequence: TGTGCCAGCAGCTTATCCCTTCCGAGCCCCCTGTTTTTT.